This T cell receptor beta chain was recorded in a study of human T cells and chemical hapten exposure. Looking at the study overall: Patients' scalps got diphenylcyclopropenone weekly throughout the roughly 25-week study. Whole-study results and caveats: All donors were alopecia patients, so their immunity may differ from that of healthy people.

Documented time point: pre-sensitization, week 0. Treatment: therapeutic diphenylcyclopropenone sensitization with weekly scalp DPC. Each donor was an alopecia patient between 18 and 70 years of age who qualified for DPC. The library put unique molecular identifiers onto individual cDNA molecules. From the RACE reads, TCRdb called clonotypes with MiXCR, one entry per CDR3 protein. The data contain fewer than 70,000 distinct CDR3 sequences, approximately 7% of them singletons. Comment on this clonotype: What it binds is unknown.

The sequences come from whole blood, collected in connection with sensitization to the hapten diphenylcyclopropenone (DPC). The receptor was isolated from a woman aged 25-40 years with alopecia areata. Some clones in this sample may be carry-over from other donors' samples.

The CDR3 DNA reads TGTGCCAGCAGGACATGGTCCCTGAACACTGAAGCTTTCTTT. Protein sequence: CASRTWSLNTEAFF. The rearrangement uses TRBV6-1 and TRBJ1-1; no firm D call. Germline V gene lookup returns CDR1 MNHNS and CDR2 SASEGT. The CDR3 has 14 amino acids. Trimming stripped 6 bases from V and 0 bases from J, with 11 bases between.